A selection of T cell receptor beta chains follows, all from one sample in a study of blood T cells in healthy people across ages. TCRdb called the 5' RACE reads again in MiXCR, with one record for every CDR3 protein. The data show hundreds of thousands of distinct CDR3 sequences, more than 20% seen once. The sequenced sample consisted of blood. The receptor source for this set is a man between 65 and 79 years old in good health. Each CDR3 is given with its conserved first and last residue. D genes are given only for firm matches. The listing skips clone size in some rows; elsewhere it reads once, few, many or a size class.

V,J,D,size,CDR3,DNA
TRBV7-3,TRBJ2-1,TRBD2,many,CASSLTPSGGYNEQFF,TGTGCCAGCAGCTTAACGCCTAGCGGAGGCTACAATGAGCAGTTCTTC
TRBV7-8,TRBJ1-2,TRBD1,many,CASSTRTGNGYTF,TGTGCCAGCAGCACTAGGACAGGGAATGGCTACACCTTC
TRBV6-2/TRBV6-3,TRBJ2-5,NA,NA,CASSYSSGELETQYF,TGTGCCAGCAGTTACTCATCGGGAGAGTTGGAGACCCAGTACTTC
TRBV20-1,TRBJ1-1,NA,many,CSAPSVRANTEAFF,TGCAGTGCCCCCTCGGTCAGGGCGAACACTGAAGCTTTCTTT
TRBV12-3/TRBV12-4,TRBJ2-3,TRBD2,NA,CASSPPGTSGRTDTEYF,TGTGCCAGCAGCCCGCCGGGGACTAGCGGGCGCACAGATACGGAGTATTTT
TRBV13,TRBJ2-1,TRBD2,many,CASSLSGRSYNEQFF,TGTGCCAGCAGCTTAAGCGGGAGGTCCTACAATGAGCAGTTCTTC
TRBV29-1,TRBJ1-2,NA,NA,CSVPYEGRGYTF,TGCAGCGTCCCGTACGAGGGCAGGGGCTACACCTTC
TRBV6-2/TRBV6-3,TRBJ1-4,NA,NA,CASSADGREATTNEKLFF,TGTGCCAGCAGCGCTGACGGCAGGGAGGCCACAACTAATGAAAAACTGTTTTTT
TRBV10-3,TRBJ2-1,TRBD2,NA,CAISAASGSVFSSYNEQFF,TGTGCCATCAGTGCGGCTAGCGGGAGTGTCTTCTCCTCCTACAATGAGCAGTTCTTC
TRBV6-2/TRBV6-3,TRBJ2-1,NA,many,CASNQLYNEQFF,TGTGCCAGCAATCAACTGTACAATGAGCAGTTCTTC
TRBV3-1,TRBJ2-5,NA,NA,CASSQPSGTQYF,TGTGCCAGCAGCCAACCCTCGGGGACCCAGTACTTC
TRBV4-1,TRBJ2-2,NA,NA,CASSQVGAGHTGELFF,TGCGCCAGCAGCCAAGTGGGAGCGGGCCACACCGGGGAGCTGTTTTTT
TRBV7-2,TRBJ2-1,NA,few,CASSLARYNEQFF,TGTGCCAGCAGCTTAGCGAGGTACAATGAGCAGTTCTTC
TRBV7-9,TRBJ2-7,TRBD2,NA,CASSLQRDSYEQYF,TGTGCCAGCAGCTTACAGCGGGATTCCTACGAGCAGTACTTC
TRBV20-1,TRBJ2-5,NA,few,CSARTPTVPETQYF,TGCAGTGCTCGAACCCCCACAGTACCAGAGACCCAGTACTTC
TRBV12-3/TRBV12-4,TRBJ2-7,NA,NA,CASSSGRRYEQYF,TGTGCCAGCAGTTCGGGCCGGAGATACGAGCAGTACTTC
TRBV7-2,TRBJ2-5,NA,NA,CASSPSRALETQYF,TGTGCCAGCAGCCCAAGCAGGGCTTTGGAGACCCAGTACTTC